The present T cell receptor (beta chain) was sequenced within a study of blood T cells in healthy people across ages. This clonotype was detected only once. The second PCR ran about 6 to 11 cycles with a sample-barcoded 5' primer and J-beta primers. Every cDNA molecule bore a tag from a template-switch adaptor containing 12 random nucleotides. MiXCR was run by TCRdb on the 5' RACE reads, yielding one entry per CDR3 protein. The sample shows 1.4 million or so distinct CDR3 sequences, roughly 43% of them seen only once. This receptor was identified in a young woman in good health. The specimen sequenced was blood.

This chain's CDR3 is CASSSVMDRGSETQYF. Here the CDR3 DNA reads TGTGCCAGCAGTTCGGTAATGGACAGGGGTTCAGAGACCCAGTACTTC. The chain employs TRBV28 and TRBJ2-5; 9 bases agree with TRBD1. The CDR3 is 16 amino acids. Germline-derived CDR1 and CDR2 are MDHEN and SYDVKM. The junction had 10 bases not matched to a gene; V was cut back by 4 bases and J by 4 bases.